Below are 12 T cell receptor beta chains sequenced from a single sample in a study of radiation and T cells in renal cell carcinoma. Sequencing was performed with immunoSEQ multiplex PCR; in TCRdb, only in-frame clones are kept and a portion is missing. Of some 46,000 clones in the sample, about 82% were seen once. Time point here: blood 4 weeks post-SBRT, at nephrectomy. Specified treatment: 15 Gy SBRT to primary tumor, nephrectomy 4 weeks later. Here the sequenced sample was blood, taken from a patient whose treatment included radiotherapy and nephrectomy. The receptor source for this set is a woman in her 70s with renal cell carcinoma.

The chain has TRBV7-3 and TRBJ2-3; D is perhaps TRBD2 (6 bases). V lost 5 bases, J lost 7 bases, and 19 bases lay in between. CDR3 length: 15 amino acids. Germline assignment: CDR1 SGHTA and CDR2 FQGTGA. DNA for the CDR3: TGTGCCAGCAGCCTAAGCGGGTCTCTGGGGCATACGCAGTATTTT. It codes for CASSLSGSLGHTQYF.

This clone was seen many times. The chain employs TRBV7-6 and TRBJ2-7, with 8 bases identical to TRBD1. This CDR3 has 15 amino acids. Germline CDR1 is SGHVS and CDR2 is FNYEAQ. V lost 5 bases, J lost 4 bases, and 10 bases stayed unmatched. The CDR3 DNA reads TGTGCCAGCAGCGCCACAGGGGGGCAAGATTACGAGCAGTACTTC. Translation: CASSATGGQDYEQYF.

The chain uses TRBV4-1 and TRBJ1-2; D perhaps matches TRBD1 (5 bases). The V and J ends lost 5 bases and 4 bases respectively, with 17 bases between them. The CDR3 has 15 residues. Germline CDR1 MGHRA, CDR2 YSYEKL. The DNA for the CDR3 is TGCGCCAGCAGCGCGGCAGGGAATTGGGGCTATGGCTACACCTTC. The encoded protein is CASSAAGNWGYGYTF.

In this sample, this clone turned up a few times. The V gene is TRBV5-1, the J gene TRBJ1-1; D not certain. Germline CDR1 SGHRS, CDR2 YFSETQ. Trimming pared 9 bases from V and 8 bases from J, leaving 14 bases between. The CDR3 sequence is 11 residues long. The CDR3 coding sequence is TGCGCCACCCTTGATCGGGAAGAAGCTTTCTTT. Encoded protein: CATLDREEAFF.

This clone was detected once. The rearrangement uses TRBV4-3 and TRBJ2-3; TRBD1 is a possible D gene (7 bases). This CDR3 has 15 residues. The V end lost 0 bases, the J end lost 8 bases, and 15 bases lay between the germline ends. The germline CDR1 and CDR2 sequences are LGHNA and YSLEER. CDR3 nucleotides: TGCGCCAGCAGCCAAGATCAGGGGGGTTTGGGTACGCAGTATTTT. Its protein is CASSQDQGGLGTQYF.

The V and J genes are TRBV7-9 and TRBJ1-1; D gene ambiguous. V gave up 3 bases and J gave up 1 base, with 3 bases separating them. CDR1 SEHNR and CDR2 FQNEAQ come from the germline V gene (reference sequence). The CDR3 is 12 residues long. CDR3 bases: TGTGCCAGCAGCTTTCAGAACACTGAAGCTTTCTTT. It yields the protein CASSFQNTEAFF.

The chain couples TRBV6-1 to TRBJ2-5; D remains ambiguous. The CDR3 spans 12 residues. V lost 0 bases to trimming and J lost 7 bases, with 6 bases between them. CDR1 and CDR2 from the germline V gene are MNHNS and SASEGT. Written as DNA, the CDR3 is TGTGCCAGCAGTGAAGCAAGTGGGACCCAGTACTTC. Translated: CASSEASGTQYF.

The chain recombines TRBV5-4 with TRBJ2-7, with TRBD2 identical over 14 bases. This CDR3 contains 14 residues. Germline CDR1 is SGHNT and CDR2 is YYREEE (reference sequence). V shed 4 bases, J shed 7 bases, and the junction held 4 bases outside the gene matches. CDR3 DNA sequence: TGTGCCAGCAGCCCGACTAGCGGGAGGGGTGAGCAGTACTTC. Translated: CASSPTSGRGEQYF. Full variable domain (outside the CDR3, taken from reference TRBV5-4 and TRBJ2-7): ETGVTQSPTHLIKTRGQQVTLRCSSQSGHNTVSWYQQALGQGPQFIFQYYREEENGRGNFPPRFSGLQFPNYSSELNVNALELDDSALYLCASSPTSGRGEQYFGPGTRLTVT.

To note about this clone: Relative to the germline gene, one junction end is altered; a read error may explain this. The chain recombines TRBV7-8 with TRBJ2-7; a weak D match, TRBD1 (7 bases). There are 17 residues in the CDR3. CDR1 is SGHVS and CDR2 is FQNEAQ in the germline V gene. The CDR3 DNA reads as TGTGCCAGCAGCTTAGATTCGGGGGCCGGGACAGCCTACGGGCAGTACTTC. Translating gives CASSLDSGAGTAYGQYF.

The V gene is TRBV21-1, the J gene TRBJ2-7; TRBD2 is the table's D call and was not checked against the DNA. TRBV21-1 has pseudogene status. This CDR3 has 12 residues. Written as DNA, the CDR3 is TGTGCCAAGGGACTAGCGGGAGATGAGCAGTACTTC. Its translation: CAKGLAGDEQYF.

CDR3 sequence reads: CASSWRQGRGATYEQYF. For the CDR3, the DNA is TGTGCCAGCAGTTGGAGACAGGGCCGGGGCGCTACCTACGAGCAGTACTTC. This chain links TRBV27 with TRBJ2-7; 7 bases match TRBD1. Germline values: CDR1 MNHEY, CDR2 SMNVEV (reference sequence). The CDR3 has 17 residues. Trimming at V came to 4 bases and at J to 2 bases, leaving 14 bases not matched to a gene.

V and J are TRBV7-2 and TRBJ1-1; D call uncertain. V lost 1 base to trimming and J lost 0 bases, with 6 bases between them. This CDR3 spans 14 amino acids. CDR1 and CDR2 (germline): SGHTA, FQGNSA. The CDR3 bases are TGTGCCAGCAGCTTAGTGGCTTTGAACACTGAAGCTTTCTTT. Its protein product is CASSLVALNTEAFF.